Each of the 32 T cell receptor beta chains below was sequenced from the same sample in a study of shared clonotypes between healthy human individuals. Generated by immunoSEQ multiplex PCR, the TCRdb table keeps only in-frame clones and is missing some. The sample includes roughly 1,100,000 clones, under 80% of them seen just once. The sequencing sample was made of memory CD4+ T cells sorted from blood. The subset: CD45RA-negative fraction. Every receptor here comes from a man aged 18 to 35 in good health.

The V gene is TRBV9, the J gene TRBJ2-2; TRBD2 matches at 8 bases. The germline gives CDR1 SGDLS, CDR2 YYNGEE. Losses at the gene ends were 3 bases for V and 1 base for J; bases not matched to a gene: 2. The CDR3 runs to 15 residues. This CDR3 reads CASSASGGNTGELFF. CDR3 DNA sequence: TGTGCCAGCAGCGCAAGCGGGGGGAACACCGGGGAGCTGTTTTTT.

The count of this clone is one. At the DNA level, this CDR3 is encoded by other sequences in the same sample as well. This chain uses TRBV5-1 with TRBJ2-1; 8 bases align to TRBD2. The CDR3 consists of 14 residues. Germline loops: CDR1 SGHRS, CDR2 YFSETQ. With 0 bases clipped from V and 10 bases from J, the junction kept 6 bases outside the gene matches. CDR3 coding DNA: TGCGCCAGCAGCTTGGGTCTAGCGGGTGGGGAGCAGTTCTTC. This encodes CASSLGLAGGEQFF. Supplemented by reference TRBV5-1 and TRBJ2-1, the full variable domain reads KAGVTQTPRYLIKTRGQQVTLSCSPISGHRSVSWYQQTPGQGLQFLFEYFSETQRNKGNFPGRFSGRQFSNSRSEMNVSTLELGDSALYLCASSLGLAGGEQFFGPGTRLTVL.

Comment on this clone: Other DNA sequences from this sample encode an identical CDR3 as well. CDR3 in DNA: TGTGCCAGCAGCGTAGGAACTAGCGGGAGGGATACGCAGTATTTT. Protein sequence: CASSVGTSGRDTQYF. The chain uses TRBV9 and TRBJ2-3; 12 nucleotides agree with TRBD2. Germline values: CDR1 SGDLS, CDR2 YYNGEE. With V trimmed by 0 bases and J by 6 bases, 2 bases remained unmatched. The CDR3 loop spans 15 amino acids.

CDR3 loop: CSVHPQGGGGYTF. As DNA, the CDR3 is TGCAGCGTCCACCCACAGGGTGGGGGAGGCTACACCTTC. This rearrangement joins TRBV29-1 to TRBJ1-2, with D possibly TRBD1 on 6 matching bases. The CDR3 extends over 13 amino acids. V lost 6 bases and J lost 8, with 19 bases in between. The V gene's germline CDR1 is SQVTM and CDR2 ANQGSEA.

V usage is TRBV11-2 and J usage is TRBJ2-5, with unresolved D. Germline lookup yields CDR1 SGHAT and CDR2 FQNNGV. V lost 1 base and J lost 2, with 8 bases in between. The CDR3 has 14 amino acids. CDR3 bases: TGTGCCAGCAGCTTAGGATATCAGCAAGAGACCCAGTACTTC. It specifies CASSLGYQQETQYF.

The chain couples TRBV5-1 to TRBJ1-1; 9 bases match TRBD1. CDR3 size: 15 residues. CDR1 and CDR2 (germline): SGHRS, YFSETQ. V shed 4 bases and J 3 bases; nucleotides not matched to a gene: 7. CDR3 nucleotide sequence: TGCGCCAGCAGCGATCCCGGGACAGGGTACACTGAAGCTTTCTTT. It yields the protein CASSDPGTGYTEAFF.

V and J are TRBV10-2 and TRBJ2-3; TRBD2 aligns across 12 bases. Germline V gene lookup returns CDR1 WSHSY and CDR2 SAAADI. After removal of 6 bases from V and 3 bases from J, the junction contained 4 bases not matched to a gene. This CDR3 spans 15 amino acids. DNA of the CDR3: TGCGCCAGCAGCAGACTAGCGGGAGTGACAGATACGCAGTATTTT. Its protein product is CASSRLAGVTDTQYF.

CDR3 DNA sequence: TGTGCCAGTAGTGAACCGGGACAGGGTACTCAGCCCCAGCATTTT. This encodes CASSEPGQGTQPQHF. The chain employs TRBV19 and TRBJ1-5; 9 positions agree with TRBD1. Trimming at V came to 5 bases and at J to 6 bases, leaving 8 bases not matched to a gene. Germline lookup yields CDR1 LNHDA and CDR2 SQIVND (reference sequence). The CDR3 contains 15 residues.

This clone was seen just once. The gene calls are TRBV2 and TRBJ1-4, with D uncertain. V was clipped by 5 bases and J by 6 bases, with 13 bases between them. The CDR3 is 14 amino acids. CDR1 SNHLY and CDR2 FYNNEI come from the germline V gene. The CDR3 region is CASSPGAAYEKLFF. CDR3 nucleotides: TGTGCCAGCAGTCCGGGTGCCGCTTATGAAAAACTGTTTTTT.

The chain is built from TRBV19 and TRBJ1-1; TRBD1 aligns across 7 bases. Germline trimming cut 8 bases from V and 4 bases from J; bases unmatched to any gene: 16. Germline loops: CDR1 LNHDA, CDR2 SQIVND (reference sequence). This CDR3 spans 16 amino acids. The CDR3 sequence: CASLSGGGVSGTEAFF. The CDR3 DNA reads as TGTGCCAGTTTATCGGGAGGGGGCGTTTCAGGCACTGAAGCTTTCTTT.

The rearrangement uses TRBV28 and TRBJ2-7; D is uncertain. The CDR3 is 12 residues long. The germline V gene encodes CDR1 MDHEN and CDR2 SYDVKM. The V gene lost 6 bases and the J gene lost 3 bases, with 9 bases spanning the gap. Written as DNA, the CDR3 is TGTGCCAGCAGCCCCCGGAACTACGAGCAGTACTTC. Protein sequence: CASSPRNYEQYF.

The V call is TRBV5-1, the J call TRBJ1-1; possibly TRBD1 for D (6 bases). CDR3 length equals 16 residues. Trimming took off 0 bases at V and 0 bases at J, with 12 bases between the two ends. CDR1 and CDR2 from the germline V gene are SGHRS and YFSETQ. CDR3 in DNA: TGCGCCAGCAGCTTGGGACAGGATAAAATGAACACTGAAGCTTTCTTT. Protein product: CASSLGQDKMNTEAFF.

The V and J genes are TRBV7-6 and TRBJ2-3; no reliable D call. CDR1 is SGHVS and CDR2 is FNYEAQ in the germline V gene. V was shortened by 5 bases and J by 0 bases, with 9 bases between the two germline ends. The CDR3 contains 14 residues. This CDR3 reads CASSPGYSTDTQYF. DNA of the CDR3: TGTGCCAGCAGCCCGGGCTATAGCACAGATACGCAGTATTTT.

In its sample, this clone was seen a few times. The chain joins TRBV6-6 to TRBJ2-3, with D hard to call. CDR3 length: 11 residues. Germline CDR1 MNHNY, CDR2 SVGAGI (reference sequence). Trimming removed 8 bases at V and 2 bases at J, with 5 bases between. CDR3 DNA: TGTGCCAGCTCTGACACAGATACGCAGTATTTT. Residues: CASSDTDTQYF.

This chain links TRBV27 with TRBJ2-7, with D possibly TRBD1 on 5 matching bases. The V end lost 11 bases, the J end lost 2 bases, and 19 bases lay between the germline ends. This CDR3 contains 14 residues. Germline V gene sequence: CDR1 MNHEY, CDR2 SMNVEV (reference sequence). The DNA for the CDR3 is TGTGCCGACAGTTTTTACAGGCACCCCTACGAGCAGTACTTC. It specifies CADSFYRHPYEQYF.

This clone was seen more than once but under ten times. The J gene is TRBJ2-3, the V gene TRBV10-1; either TRBD1 or TRBD2 may fit D (5 bases each). Germline lookup yields CDR1 WNHNN and CDR2 SYGVQD (reference sequence). The CDR3 is 15 residues long. V dropped 1 base and J dropped 1 base, with 9 bases sitting between them. CDR3 region: CASSEFLGGTDTQYF. CDR3 nucleotide sequence: TGCGCCAGCAGTGAGTTTTTGGGGGGCACAGATACGCAGTATTTT.

The gene calls are TRBV15 and TRBJ2-3; possibly TRBD2 for D (7 bases). CDR1 is LNHNV and CDR2 is YYDKDF in the germline V gene (reference sequence). Trimming stripped 5 bases from V and 4 bases from J, with 19 bases between. This CDR3 is built from 16 residues. The CDR3 spells CATSPNQRGGPDTQYF. The DNA of the CDR3 is TGTGCCACCAGCCCCAACCAAAGGGGGGGCCCAGATACGCAGTATTTT.

This rearrangement joins TRBV5-1 to TRBJ2-5; no reliable D call. From germline, CDR1 is SGHRS and CDR2 YFSETQ. The V end lost 4 bases, the J end lost 8 bases, and 15 bases lay between the germline ends. This CDR3 has 13 amino acids. In DNA form, the CDR3 reads TGCGCCAGCAGCACACCCGACGGTATTACCCAGTACTTC. It encodes CASSTPDGITQYF.

The V call is TRBV19, the J call TRBJ2-7, with D perhaps TRBD2 (6 bases). The V end was cut by 2 bases, the J end by 2 bases, with 13 bases between. CDR3 length equals 15 residues. Germline CDR1 and CDR2: LNHDA and SQIVND (reference sequence). CDR3 DNA: TGTGCCAGTAGTATACCTGGGAGGTCGCCCTACGAGCAGTACTTC. Translating gives CASSIPGRSPYEQYF.

The rearrangement uses TRBV5-1 and TRBJ1-5; 9 bases map to TRBD1. CDR1 SGHRS and CDR2 YFSETQ come from the germline V gene. Unmatched junction bases numbered 6, after V lost 0 bases and J lost 5 bases. The CDR3 covers 16 residues. The CDR3 here is CASSLGGQGGDQPQHF. The DNA of the CDR3 is TGCGCCAGCAGCTTGGGGGGACAGGGAGGAGATCAGCCCCAGCATTTT.

The rearrangement joins TRBV5-1 to TRBJ2-2; 8 nucleotides agree with TRBD2. V was pared by 4 bases and J by 4 bases, with 9 bases of the junction left unmatched. This CDR3 contains 16 residues. Germline V lookup: CDR1 SGHRS, CDR2 YFSETQ. CDR3 DNA: TGCGCCAGCAGCCTAATCGGCGGGGGGCTCACCGGGGAGCTGTTTTTT. Translated, it gives CASSLIGGGLTGELFF.

The chain combines TRBV6-5 with TRBJ2-3; D remains unclear. This CDR3 has 13 amino acids. The V end was cut by 6 bases, the J end by 5 bases, with 12 bases between. CDR1 MNHEY and CDR2 SVGAGI come from the germline V gene. The CDR3 loop reads CASRPAVVDTQYF. CDR3 nucleotides: TGTGCCAGCAGGCCGGCAGTGGTAGATACGCAGTATTTT.

The chain carries TRBV5-8 and TRBJ1-5, with D possibly TRBD1 on 5 matching bases. This CDR3 comprises 13 residues. Germline V gene sequence: CDR1 SGHTS, CDR2 YDEGEE. V lost 2 bases and J 7 bases, leaving 10 bases between the germline ends. The CDR3 coding sequence is TGTGCCAGCAGCTTTTCCAGGGACCAGCCCCAGCATTTT. Protein sequence: CASSFSRDQPQHF.

This clone was observed a few times. The rearrangement joins TRBV30 to TRBJ1-1; D is undetermined. The germline gives CDR1 GTSNPN, CDR2 SVGIG (reference sequence). The CDR3 consists of 11 residues. The ends were cut back, 0 bases at V and 7 bases at J, with 6 bases in the middle. CDR3 in DNA: TGTGCCTGGAGTGTATATGGTGAAGCTTTCTTT. It translates to CAWSVYGEAFF.

The rearrangement uses TRBV2 and TRBJ2-3; D unresolved. There are 16 residues in the CDR3. CDR1 SNHLY and CDR2 FYNNEI come from the germline V gene. V was pared by 3 bases and J by 6 bases, with 19 bases between. CDR3 protein: CASSELGSRSSDTQYF. In DNA, the CDR3 is TGTGCCAGCAGTGAGTTAGGCAGCCGTTCATCGGATACGCAGTATTTT. Full variable domain (missing parts from reference TRBV2 and TRBJ2-3): EPEVTQTPSHQVTQMGQEVILRCVPISNHLYFYWYRQILGQKVEFLVSFYNNEISEKSEIFDDQFSVERPDGSNFTLKIRSTKLEDSAMYFCASSELGSRSSDTQYFGPGTRLTVL.

The J gene is TRBJ2-7, the V gene TRBV11-2; TRBD2 might be the D (6 bases). The CDR3 covers 14 residues. Trimming removed 5 bases from V and 2 bases from J, with 13 bases in between. Per the germline V gene, CDR1 is SGHAT and CDR2 is FQNNGV. The CDR3 DNA is TGTGCCAGCAGCATATCCGGGGGTCCCTACGAGCAGTACTTC. Its protein product is CASSISGGPYEQYF. Full variable domain (missing parts from reference TRBV11-2 and TRBJ2-7): EAGVAQSPRYKIIEKRQSVAFWCNPISGHATLYWYQQILGQGPKLLIQFQNNGVVDDSQLPKDRFSAERLKGVDSTLKIQPAKLEDSAVYLCASSISGGPYEQYFGPGTRLTVT.

Comments on this clone: Other DNA sequences in this sample translate to the same CDR3. J is TRBJ1-5 and V is TRBV4-1; D possibly corresponds to TRBD1 (5 bases). Germline lookup yields CDR1 MGHRA and CDR2 YSYEKL. The CDR3 is 15 amino acids. V lost 0 bases to trimming and J lost 4 bases, with 10 bases between them. The CDR3 DNA is TGCGCCAGCAGCCAAGATCGGCAGGGAAATCAGCCCCAGCATTTT. It codes for CASSQDRQGNQPQHF.

In regard to this clone: Its ends do not fully match the called genes, so a read error is possible. This chain connects TRBV7-6 to TRBJ1-4, with 7 bases fitting TRBD1. In germline, CDR1 is SGHVS, CDR2 FNYEAQ. CDR3 length equals 14 residues. The CDR3 protein is CASSGRGTNERLFF. As DNA, the CDR3 is TGTGCCAGCAGCGGCAGGGGGACAAATGAAAGACTGTTTTTT.

In regard to this clone: At the DNA level, this CDR3 is encoded by other sequences in the same sample as well. V gene TRBV18 combines with J gene TRBJ2-1, with D hard to call. The CDR3 sequence is 11 residues long. Germline CDR1 is KGHSH and CDR2 is LQKENI. The V gene lost 5 bases and the J gene lost 6 bases, with 5 bases spanning the gap. The CDR3 spells CASSRSNEQFF. The CDR3 DNA reads as TGTGCCAGCTCAAGAAGCAATGAGCAGTTCTTC.

The chain couples TRBV18 to TRBJ2-1, with TRBD2 identical over 16 bases. The CDR3 loop spans 15 amino acids. Germline CDR1 is KGHSH and CDR2 is LQKENI. Germline trimming cut 2 bases from V and 10 bases from J; bases unmatched to any gene: 2. The DNA of the CDR3 is TGTGCCAGCTCACCATCGGGACTAGCGGGGGGGGAGCAGTTCTTC. It codes for CASSPSGLAGGEQFF.

The V call is TRBV18, the J call TRBJ2-7, with D unresolved. This CDR3 contains 14 residues. Trimming left V 2 bases short and J 1 base short, with 9 bases between. Germline V CDR1 and CDR2: KGHSH, LQKENI. Here the CDR3 reads CASSPGIQSYEQYF. CDR3 DNA sequence: TGTGCCAGCTCACCAGGAATTCAATCCTACGAGCAGTACTTC. The full variable domain, completed using reference TRBV18 and TRBJ2-7, is NAGVMQNPRHLVRRRGQEARLRCSPMKGHSHVYWYRQLPEEGLKFMVYLQKENIIDESGMPKERFSAEFPKEGPSILRIQQVVRGDSAAYFCASSPGIQSYEQYFGPGTRLTVT.

The rearrangement uses TRBV4-3 and TRBJ1-3; possibly TRBD1 for D (6 bases). Germline V gives CDR1 LGHNA, CDR2 YSLEER. The V end lost 6 bases, the J end lost 0 bases, and 12 bases lay between the germline ends. CDR3 length: 15 amino acids. CDR3 amino acids: CASRRDIYSGNTIYF. CDR3 nucleotides: TGCGCCAGCAGGAGGGACATCTACTCTGGAAACACCATATATTTT.